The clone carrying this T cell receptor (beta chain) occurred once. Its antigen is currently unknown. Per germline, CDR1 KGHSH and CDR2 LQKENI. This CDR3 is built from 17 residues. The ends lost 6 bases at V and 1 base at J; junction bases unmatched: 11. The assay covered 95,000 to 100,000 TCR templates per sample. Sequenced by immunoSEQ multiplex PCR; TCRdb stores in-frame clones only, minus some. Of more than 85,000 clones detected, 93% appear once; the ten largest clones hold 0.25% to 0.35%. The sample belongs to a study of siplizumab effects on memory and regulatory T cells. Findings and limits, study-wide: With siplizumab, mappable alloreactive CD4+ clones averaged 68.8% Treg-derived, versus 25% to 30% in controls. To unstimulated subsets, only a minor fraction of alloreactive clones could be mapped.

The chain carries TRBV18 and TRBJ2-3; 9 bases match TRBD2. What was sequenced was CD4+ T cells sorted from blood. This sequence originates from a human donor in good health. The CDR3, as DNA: TGTGCCAGCTCCCCGCGGACTAGCGCGGTGGGCACAGATACGCAGTATTTT. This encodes CASSPRTSAVGTDTQYF.